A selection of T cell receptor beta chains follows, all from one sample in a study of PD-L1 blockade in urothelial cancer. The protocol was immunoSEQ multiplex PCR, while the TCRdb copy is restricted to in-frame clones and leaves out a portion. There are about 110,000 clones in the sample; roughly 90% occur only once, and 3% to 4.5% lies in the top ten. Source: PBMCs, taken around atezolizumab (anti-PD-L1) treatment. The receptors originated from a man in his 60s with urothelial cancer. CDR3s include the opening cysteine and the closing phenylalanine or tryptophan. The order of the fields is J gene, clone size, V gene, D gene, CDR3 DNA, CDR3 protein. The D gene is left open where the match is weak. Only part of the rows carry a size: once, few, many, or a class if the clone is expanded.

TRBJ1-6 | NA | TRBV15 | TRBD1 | TGTGCCACCAGCAGAGTCCGACAGGGCTCCTATAATTCACCCCTCCACTTT | CATSRVRQGSYNSPLHF
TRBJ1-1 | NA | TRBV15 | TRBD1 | TGTGCCACCAGCCGAGCAGGGGGATTGAACACTGAAGCTTTCTTT | CATSRAGGLNTEAFF
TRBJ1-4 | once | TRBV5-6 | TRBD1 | TGTGCCAGCAGCTCGAATCCGGGACAGGGTGTCGAAAAACTGTTTTTT | CASSSNPGQGVEKLFF
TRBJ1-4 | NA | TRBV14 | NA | TGTGCCAGCAGCGACAGAGCAACTAATGAAAAACTGTTTTTT | CASSDRATNEKLFF
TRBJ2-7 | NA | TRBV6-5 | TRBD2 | TGTGCCAGCAGTTTACCGGGGGGTTACGAGCAGTACTTC | CASSLPGGYEQYF
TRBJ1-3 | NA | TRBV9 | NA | TGTGCCAGCAGCGTAGGTCCCAGTCCCTCTGGAAACACCATATATTTT | CASSVGPSPSGNTIYF
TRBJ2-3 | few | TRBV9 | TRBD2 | TGTGCCAGCAGCGGGGGACTAGCGGGGGAAGATACGCAGTATTTT | CASSGGLAGEDTQYF
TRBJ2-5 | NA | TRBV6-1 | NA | TGTGCCAGCAGTGAGGGCATAGGTGCGCAAGAGACCCAGTACTTC | CASSEGIGAQETQYF
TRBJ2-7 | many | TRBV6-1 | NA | TGTGCCAGCGATGATCAGTACGAGCAGTACTTC | CASDDQYEQYF
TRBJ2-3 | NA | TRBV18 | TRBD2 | TGTGCCAGCTCCCCAACTAGCGGGAGTTTTACAGATACGCAGTATTTT | CASSPTSGSFTDTQYF
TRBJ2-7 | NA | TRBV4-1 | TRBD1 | TGCGCCAGCAGCCGGGACAGGGGTTCCTACGAGCAGTACTTC | CASSRDRGSYEQYF